This TCR beta chain appears in the sequencing data of a study of cytomegalovirus exposure and HLA in healthy donors. About the research overall: Earlier work reported about 110 million unique TCR beta sequences from 180 million or so T cells. Study results and limitations: Data from an earlier analysis indicated that most TCR beta V segments were productive either about 90% or about 30% of the time. For presence/absence analyses, sequencing depth was assumed to be roughly uniform across donors. Immune exposure information available was restricted to CMV serostatus.

As regards this clone: Its antigen is unknown.

The PCR used 60 Vbeta and 13 Jbeta primers. Assay used: immunoSEQ multiplex PCR; TCRdb lists only in-frame clones, some missing. This table holds 90,000 to 120,000 clones, 76% found once. The CDR3 length is 16 residues. The V gene end was trimmed by 2 bases and the J gene end by 0 bases; junction bases not matched to a gene: 6. Germline values: CDR1 SGHNT, CDR2 YYREEE (reference sequence). The V call is TRBV5-4, the J call TRBJ2-5; 8 bases fit TRBD1. The sample taken for sequencing was PBMCs. This receptor was taken from a man aged 18 to 30 in good health and CMV-seronegative. DNA of the CDR3: TGTGCCAGCAGCTTAGGAGACAGGGGATACCAAGAGACCCAGTACTTC. This sequence encodes CASSLGDRGYQETQYF.